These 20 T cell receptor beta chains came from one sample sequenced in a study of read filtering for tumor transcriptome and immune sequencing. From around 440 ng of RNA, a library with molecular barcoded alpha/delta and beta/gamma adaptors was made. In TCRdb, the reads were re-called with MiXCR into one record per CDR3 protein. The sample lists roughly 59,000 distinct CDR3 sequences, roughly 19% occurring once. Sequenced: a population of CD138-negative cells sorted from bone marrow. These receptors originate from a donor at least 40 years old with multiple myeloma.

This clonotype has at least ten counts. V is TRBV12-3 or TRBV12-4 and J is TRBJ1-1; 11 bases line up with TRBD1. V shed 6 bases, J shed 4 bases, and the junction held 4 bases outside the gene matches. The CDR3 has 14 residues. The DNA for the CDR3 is TGTGCCAGCAGCACCGGGACAGGGGGCACTGAAGCTTTCTTT. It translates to CASSTGTGGTEAFF.

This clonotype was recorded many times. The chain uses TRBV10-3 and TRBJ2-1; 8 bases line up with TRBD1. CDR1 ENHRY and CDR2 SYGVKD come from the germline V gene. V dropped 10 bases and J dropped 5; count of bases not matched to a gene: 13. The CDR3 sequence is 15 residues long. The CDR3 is CASLPGGQGNNEQFF. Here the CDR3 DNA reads TGTGCCAGCCTCCCAGGGGGCCAAGGGAACAATGAGCAGTTCTTC.

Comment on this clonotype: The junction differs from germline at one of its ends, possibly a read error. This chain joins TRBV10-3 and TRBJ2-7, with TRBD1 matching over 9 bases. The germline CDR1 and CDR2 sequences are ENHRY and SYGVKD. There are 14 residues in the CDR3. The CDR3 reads CAISSDRGVNELYF. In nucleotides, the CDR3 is TGCGCCATCAGTTCGGACAGGGGCGTCAACGAGCTGTACTTC.

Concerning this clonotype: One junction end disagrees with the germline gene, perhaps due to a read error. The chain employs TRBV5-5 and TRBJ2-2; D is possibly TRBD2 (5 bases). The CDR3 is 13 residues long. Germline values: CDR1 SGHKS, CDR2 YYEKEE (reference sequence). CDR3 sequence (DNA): TGTGCCGGCAGCTTGGGTCAAACCGGGGAGCTGTCTTTT. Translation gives CAGSLGQTGELSF.

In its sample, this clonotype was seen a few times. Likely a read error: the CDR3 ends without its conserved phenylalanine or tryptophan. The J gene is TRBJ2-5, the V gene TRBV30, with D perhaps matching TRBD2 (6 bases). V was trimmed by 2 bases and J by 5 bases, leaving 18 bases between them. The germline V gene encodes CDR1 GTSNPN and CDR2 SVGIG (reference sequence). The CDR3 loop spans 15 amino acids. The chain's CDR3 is CAWSPGAEGWETQYS. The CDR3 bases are TGTGCCTGGAGTCCCGGTGCGGAGGGTTGGGAGACCCAGTACTCC.

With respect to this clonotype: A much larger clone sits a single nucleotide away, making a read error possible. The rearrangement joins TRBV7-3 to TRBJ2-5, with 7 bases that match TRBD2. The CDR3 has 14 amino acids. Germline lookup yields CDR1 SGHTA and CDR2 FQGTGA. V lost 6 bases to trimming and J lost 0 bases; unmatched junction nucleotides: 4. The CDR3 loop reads CASRGGSYQETQYF. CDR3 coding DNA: TGTGCCAGCAGGGGAGGGTCGTACCAAGAGACCCAGTACTTC.

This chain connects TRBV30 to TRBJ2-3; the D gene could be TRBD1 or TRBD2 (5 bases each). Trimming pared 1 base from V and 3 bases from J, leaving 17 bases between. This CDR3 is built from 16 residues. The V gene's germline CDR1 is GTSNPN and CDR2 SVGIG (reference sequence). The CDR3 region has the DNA TGTGCCTGGAGTGCGCTCCCCGGGACGGTGACAGATACGCAGTATTTT. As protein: CAWSALPGTVTDTQYF.

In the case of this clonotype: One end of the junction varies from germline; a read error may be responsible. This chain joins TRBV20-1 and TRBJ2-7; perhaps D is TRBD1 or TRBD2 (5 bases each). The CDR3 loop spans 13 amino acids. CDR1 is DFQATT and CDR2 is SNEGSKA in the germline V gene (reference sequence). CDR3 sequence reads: CSATGAPSYERYF. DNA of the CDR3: TGCAGTGCTACCGGGGCACCTTCCTACGAGCGGTACTTC.

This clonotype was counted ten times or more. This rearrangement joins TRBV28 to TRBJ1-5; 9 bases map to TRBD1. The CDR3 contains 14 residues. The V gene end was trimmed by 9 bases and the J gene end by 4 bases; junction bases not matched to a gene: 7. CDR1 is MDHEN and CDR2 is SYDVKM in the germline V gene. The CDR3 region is CARLEQGANQPQHF. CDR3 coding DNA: TGTGCCAGGCTAGAACAGGGGGCAAATCAGCCCCAGCATTTT.

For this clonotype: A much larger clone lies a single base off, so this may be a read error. For the CDR3, the DNA is TGCAGCGTTACCGGGACAGGGGTCTATGGCTGCACCTTC. Amino acids: CSVTGTGVYGCTF. The V and J genes are TRBV29-1 and TRBJ1-2; TRBD1 matches at 10 bases. In germline, CDR1 is SQVTM, CDR2 ANQGSEA. The CDR3 is made up of 13 amino acids.

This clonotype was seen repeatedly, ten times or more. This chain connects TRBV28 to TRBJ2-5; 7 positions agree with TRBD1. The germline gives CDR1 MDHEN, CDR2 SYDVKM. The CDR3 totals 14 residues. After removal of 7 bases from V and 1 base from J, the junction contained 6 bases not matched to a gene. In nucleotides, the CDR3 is TGTGCCAGCAACAGACGGACAGGCCAAGAGACCCAGTACTTC. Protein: CASNRRTGQETQYF.

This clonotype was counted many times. CDR3 sequence reads: CASSLKRAAFGTEAFF. Written as DNA, the CDR3 is TGTGCCAGCAGCTTAAAGAGGGCAGCCTTCGGCACTGAAGCTTTCTTT. The chain joins TRBV7-3 to TRBJ1-1; D is undetermined. Germline CDR1 is SGHTA and CDR2 is FQGTGA. The CDR3 is made up of 16 amino acids. With 1 base removed from V and 4 bases from J, the gap between germline ends came to 16 bases.

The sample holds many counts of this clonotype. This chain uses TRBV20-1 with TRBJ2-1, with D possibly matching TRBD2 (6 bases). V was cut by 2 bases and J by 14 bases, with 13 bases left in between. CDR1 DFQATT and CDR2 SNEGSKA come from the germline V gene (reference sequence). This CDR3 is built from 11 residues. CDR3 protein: CSARSRDLEFF. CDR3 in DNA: TGCAGTGCTAGAAGCCGGGACTTAGAGTTCTTC.

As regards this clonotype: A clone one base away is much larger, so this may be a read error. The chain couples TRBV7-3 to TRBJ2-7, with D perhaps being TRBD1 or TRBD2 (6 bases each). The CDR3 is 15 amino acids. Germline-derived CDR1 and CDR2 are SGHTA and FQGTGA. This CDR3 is CASSLDRGPPYEQHF. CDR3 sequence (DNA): TGTGCCAGCTCGTTGGACCGGGGGCCCCCCTACGAGCAGCACTTC.

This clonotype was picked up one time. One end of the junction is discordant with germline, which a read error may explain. The CDR3 region is CASSQSGTDF. The CDR3 coding sequence is TGCGCCAGCAGTCAATCGGGGACCGATTTT. The chain is built from TRBV5-1 and TRBJ1-6; maybe TRBD1 (5 bases). Germline V gives CDR1 SGHRS, CDR2 YFSETQ. CDR3 size: 10 residues.

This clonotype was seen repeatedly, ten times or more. The chain's CDR3 is CSLASEELTDTQYF. In DNA form, the CDR3 reads TGCAGCTTGGCTAGTGAGGAGTTGACAGATACGCAGTATTTT. The chain couples TRBV29-1 to TRBJ2-3; D is unclear. V was shortened by 8 bases and J by 3 bases, with 18 bases between the two germline ends. This CDR3 comprises 14 residues. Germline assignment: CDR1 SQVTM and CDR2 ANQGSEA.

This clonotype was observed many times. The CDR3 sequence is CASSKQGFRNQPQHF. In DNA, the CDR3 is TGTGCCAGCAGCAAACAGGGTTTTCGAAATCAGCCCCAGCATTTT. The V and J genes are TRBV5-6 and TRBJ1-5, with TRBD1 as a possible D gene (6 bases). The CDR3 spans 15 residues. V gave up 4 bases and J gave up 4 bases, with 15 bases separating them. Germline-derived CDR1 and CDR2 are SGHDT and YYEEEE.

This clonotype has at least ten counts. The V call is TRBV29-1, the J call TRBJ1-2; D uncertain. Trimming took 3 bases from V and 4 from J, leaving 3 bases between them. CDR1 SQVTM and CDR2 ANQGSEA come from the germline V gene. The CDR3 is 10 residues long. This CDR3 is CSVDSYGYTF. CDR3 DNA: TGCAGCGTTGACAGCTATGGCTACACCTTC. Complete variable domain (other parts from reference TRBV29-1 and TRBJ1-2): SAVISQKPSRDICQRGTSLTIQCQVDSQVTMMFWYRQQPGQSLTLIATANQGSEATYESGFVIDKFPISRPNLTFSTLTVSNMSPEDSSIYLCSVDSYGYTFGSGTRLTVV.

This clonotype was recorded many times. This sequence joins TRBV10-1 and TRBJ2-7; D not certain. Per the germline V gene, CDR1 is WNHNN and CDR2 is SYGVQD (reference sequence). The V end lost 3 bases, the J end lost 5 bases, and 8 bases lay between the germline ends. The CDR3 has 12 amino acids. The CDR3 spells CASSEDPHEQYF. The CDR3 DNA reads TGCGCCAGCAGTGAAGACCCTCACGAGCAGTACTTC.

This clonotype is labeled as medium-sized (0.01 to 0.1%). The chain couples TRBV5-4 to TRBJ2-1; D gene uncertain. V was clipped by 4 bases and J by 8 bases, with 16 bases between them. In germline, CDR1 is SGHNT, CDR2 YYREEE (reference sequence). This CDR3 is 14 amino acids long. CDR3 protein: CASSLLGSAYEQFF. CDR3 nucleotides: TGTGCCAGCAGCCTCCTAGGGTCGGCCTATGAGCAGTTCTTC.